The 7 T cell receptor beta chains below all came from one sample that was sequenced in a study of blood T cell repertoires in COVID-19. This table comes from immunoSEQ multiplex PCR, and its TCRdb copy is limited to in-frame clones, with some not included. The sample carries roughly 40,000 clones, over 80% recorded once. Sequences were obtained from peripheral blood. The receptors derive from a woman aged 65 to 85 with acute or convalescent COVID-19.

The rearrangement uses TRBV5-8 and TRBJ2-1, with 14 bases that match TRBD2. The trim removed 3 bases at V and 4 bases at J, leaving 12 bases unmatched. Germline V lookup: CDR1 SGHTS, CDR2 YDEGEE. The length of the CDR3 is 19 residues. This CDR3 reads CASSSSGTSGSRRYNEQFF. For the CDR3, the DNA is TGTGCCAGCAGCTCGTCCGGGACTAGCGGGAGCCGGCGGTACAATGAGCAGTTCTTC. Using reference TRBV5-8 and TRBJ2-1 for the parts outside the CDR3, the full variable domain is EAGVTQSPTHLIKTRGQQATLRCSPISGHTSVYWYQQALGLGLQFLLWYDEGEERNRGNFPPRFSGRQFPNYSSELNVNALELEDSALYLCASSSSGTSGSRRYNEQFFGPGTRLTVL.

This CDR3 is CASSSPGDGYTF. CDR3 in DNA: TGTGCCAGCAGTTCCCCAGGGGATGGCTACACCTTC. The chain has TRBV6-5 and TRBJ1-2; tentatively, D is TRBD1 (6 bases). The CDR3 is made up of 12 amino acids. V lost 4 bases to trimming and J lost 6 bases, with 9 bases between them. Germline V gene lookup returns CDR1 MNHEY and CDR2 SVGAGI.

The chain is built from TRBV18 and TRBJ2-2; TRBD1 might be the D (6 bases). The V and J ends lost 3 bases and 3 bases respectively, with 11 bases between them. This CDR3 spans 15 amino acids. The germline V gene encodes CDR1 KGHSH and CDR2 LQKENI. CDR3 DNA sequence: TGTGCCAGCTCACCTTTCGACAGGCACACCGGGGAGCTGTTTTTT. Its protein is CASSPFDRHTGELFF.

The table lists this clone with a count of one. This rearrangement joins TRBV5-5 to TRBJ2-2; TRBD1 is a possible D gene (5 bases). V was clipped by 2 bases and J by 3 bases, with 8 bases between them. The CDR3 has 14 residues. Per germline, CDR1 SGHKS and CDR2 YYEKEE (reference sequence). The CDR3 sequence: CASSFGHDTGELFF. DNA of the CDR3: TGTGCCAGCAGCTTCGGACATGACACCGGGGAGCTGTTTTTT.

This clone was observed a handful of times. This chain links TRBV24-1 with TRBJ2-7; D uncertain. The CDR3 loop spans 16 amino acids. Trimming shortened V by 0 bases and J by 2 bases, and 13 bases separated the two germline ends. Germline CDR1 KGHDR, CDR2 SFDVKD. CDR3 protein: CATSDLRRRPPYEQYV. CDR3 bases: TGTGCCACCAGTGATTTGCGGAGACGTCCACCCTACGAGCAGTACGTC.

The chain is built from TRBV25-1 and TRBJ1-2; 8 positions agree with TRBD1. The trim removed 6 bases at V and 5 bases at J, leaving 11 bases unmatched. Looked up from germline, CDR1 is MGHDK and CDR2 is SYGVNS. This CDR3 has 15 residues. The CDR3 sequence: CASRSDRESVYGYTF. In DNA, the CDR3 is TGTGCCAGCAGGTCGGACAGGGAAAGTGTTTATGGCTACACCTTC.

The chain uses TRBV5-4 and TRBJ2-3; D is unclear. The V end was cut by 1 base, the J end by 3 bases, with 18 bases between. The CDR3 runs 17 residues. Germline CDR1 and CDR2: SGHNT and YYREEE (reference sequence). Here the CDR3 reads CASSLNKYRSPTDTQYF. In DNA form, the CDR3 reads TGTGCCAGCAGCTTGAATAAGTATAGATCCCCGACAGATACGCAGTATTTT.